This T cell receptor (beta chain) originates from a study of T-cell reconstitution after alpha-beta-depleted transplantation in children. Study results and limitations: After transplant, at about two months, alpha-beta T cells were reportedly derived from several hundred expanded graft clones. Elevated TCRbeta diversity at day 60 was traced, in some patients, to surviving recipient T cells and thymic progenitors.

TCRbeta library preparation incorporated unique molecular identifiers. Via MiXCR, TCRdb re-called the PCR reads, giving one row per CDR3 protein. The sample yields hundreds of thousands of distinct CDR3 sequences, 23% seen once. Between the trimmed V and J ends, which lost 0 bases and 7 bases, there was a span of 9 bases. The CDR3 has 14 residues. Germline V gene lookup returns CDR1 MNHEY and CDR2 SVGAGI. This clonotype occurred many times. The antigen remains unidentified. The TCR sequence derives from a boy in the first two years of life who had a stem cell transplant for acute myeloid leukemia, so the T cells may come from the graft donor. V gene TRBV6-5 combines with J gene TRBJ1-4; no reliable D call. Sequencing was performed on PBMCs, mostly from graft donor cells, taken 360 days after TCRalphabeta/CD19-depleted stem cell transplant. The CDR3 spells CASSYSAGSEKLFF. CDR3 nucleotide sequence: TGTGCCAGCAGTTACTCGGCAGGTAGTGAAAAACTGTTTTTT.